The 14 T cell receptor beta chains below were found in one sample sequenced in a study of T cells in Graves' hyperthyroidism and ophthalmopathy (dated by TCRdb to the late 2010s). Receptor amplification or capture employed multiplex PCR. The instrument was an Illumina HiSeq 2000. TCR beta CDR3 regions were amplified from RNA transcripts. For the first round of RT-PCR on the TCR CDR3, the HTBI primer set was used together with the Qiagen OneStep RT-PCR kit. The public sequencing data were trimmed at Q25 with fastp and processed into clonotypes with MiXCR by TCRdb, which kept only in-frame beta chains. Here each entry gathers all rows of one CDR3 protein and keeps the most common genes and DNA. The sample data list under 250,000 distinct CDR3 sequences, and about a sixth of these were observed just once. Together, the top ten hold 53% of the sample. The specimen sequenced was blood. The receptors were gathered from a woman aged 50 to 60 with Graves' hyperthyroidism.

This clonotype was counted ten times or more. The V gene is TRBV11-3, the J gene TRBJ1-1, with TRBD1 matching 7 bases. V dropped 5 bases and J dropped 3; count of bases not matched to a gene: 3. The CDR3 runs 13 residues. CDR1 is SGHNT and CDR2 is YENEEA in the germline V gene. CDR3 in amino acids: CASSRRGDTEAFF. CDR3 coding DNA: TGTGCCAGCAGCCGCAGGGGGGACACTGAAGCTTTCTTT.

This sequence joins TRBV20-1 and TRBJ1-6, with TRBD1 as a possible D gene (6 bases). CDR3 length: 15 residues. Per germline, CDR1 DFQATT and CDR2 SNEGSKA (reference sequence). The V gene lost 0 bases and the J gene lost 8 bases, with 14 bases spanning the gap. The CDR3 nucleotides are TGCAGTGCTAGAGATGGAAGGGGGGGTTATTCACCCCTCCACTTT. Its translation is CSARDGRGGYSPLHF.

This clonotype occurred many times. The chain is built from TRBV24-1 and TRBJ2-5, with D possibly called TRBD1 or TRBD2 (5 bases each). The germline V and J ends were trimmed by 7 bases and 1 base, with 9 bases remaining between them. Germline CDR1 and CDR2: KGHDR and SFDVKD. The CDR3 is 13 residues long. CDR3 coding DNA: TGTGCCACCAGCGGGACCTCCCAAGAGACCCAGTACTTC. Translated, it gives CATSGTSQETQYF.

The chain uses TRBV20-1 and TRBJ2-2; 11 positions agree with TRBD2. Trimming at V came to 5 bases and at J to 0 bases, leaving 2 bases not matched to a gene. The CDR3 sequence is 15 residues long. Germline V CDR1 and CDR2: DFQATT, SNEGSKA (reference sequence). The CDR3 region has the DNA TGCAGTGCTTCGGGACTAGCGGCGAACACCGGGGAGCTGTTTTTT. The encoded protein is CSASGLAANTGELFF.

This clonotype has a handful of counts. This chain links TRBV13 with TRBJ2-5; D unclear. The germline CDR1 and CDR2 sequences are PRHDT and FYEKMQ (reference sequence). The CDR3 runs 15 residues. Trimming removed 1 base at V and 5 bases at J, with 14 bases between. Written as DNA, the CDR3 is TGTGCCAGCAGCTTAGTTTTGGCCAAATCGGAGACCCAGTACTTC. Translating it yields CASSLVLAKSETQYF.

This clonotype was counted a few times. The CDR3 coding sequence is TGCGCCAGCAGCTTATCTCTAACTAGCGGGAGGGGAAATGAGCAGTTCTTC. Its protein is CASSLSLTSGRGNEQFF. This rearrangement joins TRBV5-1 to TRBJ2-1; 13 positions match TRBD2. The CDR3 totals 17 residues. The junction had 9 bases not matched to a gene; V was cut back by 2 bases and J by 7 bases. Per the germline V gene, CDR1 is SGHRS and CDR2 is YFSETQ.

Only a few counts were recorded for this clonotype. The V gene is TRBV19, the J gene TRBJ2-4, with 14 bases that match TRBD2. Per the germline V gene, CDR1 is LNHDA and CDR2 is SQIVND (reference sequence). Trimming removed 5 bases from V and 0 bases from J; junction bases left unmatched: 9. CDR3 length: 19 residues. Written as DNA, the CDR3 is TGTGCCAGTAGTCCCCGGACTAGCGGGAGGACTGTAGCCAAAAACATTCAGTACTTC. It is translated as CASSPRTSGRTVAKNIQYF. The full variable domain, its missing parts supplied by reference TRBV19 and TRBJ2-4, is DGGITQSPKYLFRKEGQNVTLSCEQNLNHDAMYWYRQDPGQGLRLIYYSQIVNDFQKGDIAEGYSVSREKKESFPLTVTSAQKNPTAFYLCASSPRTSGRTVAKNIQYFGAGTRLSVL.

This clonotype was seen a few times. The chain carries TRBV7-9 and TRBJ2-2, with D uncertain. The CDR3 runs to 11 residues. V was pared by 7 bases and J by 5 bases, with 5 bases between. Per the germline V gene, CDR1 is SEHNR and CDR2 is FQNEAQ (reference sequence). CDR3 in amino acids: CASIKTGELFF. The CDR3 DNA is TGTGCCAGCATTAAGACCGGGGAGCTGTTTTTT.

This clonotype occurred a few times. The chain links TRBV10-3 to TRBJ2-3; D possibly corresponds to TRBD1 (5 bases). The V and J ends lost 6 bases and 5 bases respectively, with 15 bases between them. CDR1 and CDR2 (germline): ENHRY, SYGVKD. The CDR3 length is 14 residues. This CDR3 is CAIRAGQGGDTQYF. The CDR3, as DNA: TGTGCCATCAGGGCTGGGCAGGGCGGAGATACGCAGTATTTT.

DNA of the CDR3: TGTGCCAGCAGCCGGGGACAGGGGGCTTACGAGCAGTACTTC. This codes for CASSRGQGAYEQYF. The J gene is TRBJ2-7, the V gene TRBV6-2 or TRBV6-3, with 12 bases matching TRBD1. Per the germline V gene, CDR1 is MNHEY and CDR2 is SVGEGT. V shed 6 bases, J shed 4 bases, and the junction held 4 bases outside the gene matches. This CDR3 contains 14 residues.

There are many counts of this clonotype. The V and J genes are TRBV18 and TRBJ1-1; D is unclear. The CDR3 totals 15 residues. The germline V gene encodes CDR1 KGHSH and CDR2 LQKENI. Trimming stripped 3 bases from V and 1 base from J, with 12 bases between. This chain's CDR3 is CASSPQLASNTEAFF. In DNA form, the CDR3 reads TGTGCCAGCTCACCTCAGCTGGCCTCGAACACTGAAGCTTTCTTT. Together with reference TRBV18 and TRBJ1-1, the CDR3 gives the full variable domain: NAGVMQNPRHLVRRRGQEARLRCSPMKGHSHVYWYRQLPEEGLKFMVYLQKENIIDESGMPKERFSAEFPKEGPSILRIQQVVRGDSAAYFCASSPQLASNTEAFFGQGTRLTVV.

In its sample, this clonotype was seen many times. The V call is TRBV12-3 or TRBV12-4, the J call TRBJ2-1; TRBD2 matches at 9 bases. J lost 5 bases, V lost 5 bases, and 7 bases had no gene match. The CDR3 runs to 15 residues. The CDR3 DNA sequence: TGTGCCAGCAGTCCCCGTGCTAGCGGGAACAATGAGCAGTTCTTC. This translates into CASSPRASGNNEQFF.

This clonotype appeared many times. The chain employs TRBV29-1 and TRBJ1-2; the match to TRBD1 covers 9 bases. Germline CDR1 and CDR2: SQVTM and ANQGSEA. The CDR3 covers 15 residues. After removal of 0 bases from V and 3 bases from J, the junction contained 5 bases not matched to a gene. CDR3: CSVEDTHRGHYGYTF. CDR3 in DNA: TGCAGCGTTGAAGATACTCACAGGGGGCACTATGGCTACACCTTC.

This clonotype was found a few times. The V and J genes are TRBV7-9 and TRBJ2-1; D gene uncertain. Germline V lookup: CDR1 SEHNR, CDR2 FQNEAQ (reference sequence). Between the trimmed V and J ends, which lost 5 bases and 0 bases, there was a span of 26 bases. CDR3 size: 20 residues. CDR3 nucleotide sequence: TGTGCCAGCAGCACCCTCGGCCTGTCCAATAGACCCTACTCCTACAATGAGCAGTTCTTC. It codes for CASSTLGLSNRPYSYNEQFF. The full variable domain, completed using reference TRBV7-9 and TRBJ2-1, is DTGVSQNPRHKITKRGQNVTFRCDPISEHNRLYWYRQTLGQGPEFLTYFQNEAQLEKSRLLSDRFSAERPKGSFSTLEIQRTEQGDSAMYLCASSTLGLSNRPYSYNEQFFGPGTRLTVL.